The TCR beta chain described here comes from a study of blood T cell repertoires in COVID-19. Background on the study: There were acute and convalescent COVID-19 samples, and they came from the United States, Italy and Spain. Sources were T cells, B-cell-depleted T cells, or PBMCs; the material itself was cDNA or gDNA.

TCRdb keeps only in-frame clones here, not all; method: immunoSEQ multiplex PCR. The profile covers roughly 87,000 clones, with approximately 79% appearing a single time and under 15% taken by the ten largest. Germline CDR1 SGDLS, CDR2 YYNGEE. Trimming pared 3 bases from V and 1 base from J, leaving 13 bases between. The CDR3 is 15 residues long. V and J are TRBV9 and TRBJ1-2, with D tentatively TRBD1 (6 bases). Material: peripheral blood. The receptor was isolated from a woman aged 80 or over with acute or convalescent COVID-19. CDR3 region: CASSASGGRNYGYTF. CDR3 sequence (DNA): TGTGCCAGCAGCGCCAGCGGGGGGCGTAACTATGGCTACACCTTC.